This TCR beta chain was observed in a study of blood T cell repertoires in COVID-19. Background on the study: The United States, Italy and Spain supplied acute and convalescent COVID-19 samples. The analysed material was cDNA or gDNA that came from T cells, B-cell-depleted T cells, or PBMCs.

Per the original methods: Amplifying reference gene primers gave estimates of nucleated cell counts. This table comes from immunoSEQ multiplex PCR, and its TCRdb copy is limited to in-frame clones, with some not included. The V and J calls and clone size come from that table; D and trimming were worked out from the DNA. The sample includes tens of thousands of clones, about 91% of them seen just once. V gave up 7 bases and J gave up 1 base, with 13 bases separating them. The germline CDR1 and CDR2 sequences are LNHDA and SQIVND (reference sequence). This CDR3 has 15 residues. Material for sequencing was peripheral blood. V usage is TRBV19 and J usage is TRBJ1-4, with a possible D match to TRBD1 (5 bases). This receptor was taken from a woman between 50 and 59 years old with active COVID-19. CDR3 in DNA: TGTGCCAGTATCCCTACCGGGGGAACTAATGAAAAACTGTTTTTT. The encoded protein is CASIPTGGTNEKLFF.